The entry below describes one T cell receptor (beta chain). As yet, its antigen is unknown. Repertoires were generated with immunoSEQ multiplex PCR, while TCRdb's copy carries only in-frame clones and drops some. The sample contains approximately 120,000 clones, roughly 95% of which appear only once. The data were obtained in a study of cytomegalovirus exposure and HLA in healthy donors. Study-wide results and limits: The study labeled 180 or so TCR beta chains cytomegalovirus-associated.

Sequenced material: PBMCs. The sequence came from a man aged 18 to 30 in good health and CMV-seronegative.

Here the CDR3 reads CASSLTGGRTF. The DNA of the CDR3 is TGTGCCAGCAGTCTTACAGGGGGCCGAACCTTC. V is TRBV28 and J is TRBJ1-2; 9 nucleotides match TRBD1. CDR3 length: 11 amino acids. The germline CDR1 and CDR2 sequences are MDHEN and SYDVKM. V was pared by 5 bases and J by 14 bases, with 6 bases of the junction left unmatched.